These 5 T cell receptor beta chains came from one sample sequenced in a study of cytotoxic CD8 clonotypes in ibrutinib-treated CLL. Measured with immunoSEQ multiplex PCR; TCRdb has only the in-frame clones, and not every one. The sample contains about 300,000 clones, about 64% of which appear only once. Sequences were derived from PBMCs, sampled after 36 months of ibrutinib treatment. The origin of the receptors is a human donor with chronic lymphocytic leukemia.

This clone has only a few counts. This chain joins TRBV5-1 and TRBJ1-2, with D possibly matching TRBD1 (6 bases). Trimming took 3 bases from V and 0 from J, leaving 6 bases between them. The length of the CDR3 is 13 residues. Germline V CDR1 and CDR2: SGHRS, YFSETQ. CDR3 residues: CASSWTANYGYTF. CDR3 nucleotides: TGCGCCAGCAGCTGGACAGCTAACTATGGCTACACCTTC.

The V gene is TRBV7-2, the J gene TRBJ1-2; 8 bases fit TRBD1. This CDR3 has 14 residues. J gave up 4 bases and V 3 bases, and 4 bases lay outside the gene matches. Germline loops: CDR1 SGHTA, CDR2 FQGNSA. The CDR3 DNA sequence: TGTGCCAGCAGCTTGTCAGGGGGCTCCTATGGCTACACCTTC. Translation gives CASSLSGGSYGYTF.

The genes are TRBV6-1 and TRBJ1-2; a weak D match, TRBD1 (6 bases). Trimming left V 2 bases short and J 5 bases short, with 15 bases between. Germline V lookup: CDR1 MNHNS, CDR2 SASEGT. The CDR3 spans 15 residues. The DNA for the CDR3 is TGTGCCAGCAGTGAAACACCGGGACACGAGTATGGCTACACCTTC. It specifies CASSETPGHEYGYTF.

The chain carries TRBV5-6 and TRBJ2-5, with TRBD1 matching 8 bases. The V segment lost 4 bases and the J segment 5 bases; nucleotides outside the gene matches: 7. CDR3 length: 14 amino acids. Per germline, CDR1 SGHDT and CDR2 YYEEEE. The CDR3 DNA is TGTGCCAGCAGCATAATAGGACAGGGTGAGACCCAGTACTTC. Translation gives CASSIIGQGETQYF.

V and J are TRBV7-9 and TRBJ2-2, with 9 nucleotides matching TRBD1. V shed 5 bases and J 1 base; nucleotides not matched to a gene: 5. Germline V gene data show CDR1 as SEHNR and CDR2 as FQNEAQ (reference sequence). The CDR3 runs 16 residues. CDR3 sequence reads: CASSPGTGKNTGELFF. The CDR3 DNA is TGTGCCAGCAGCCCGGGGACAGGGAAGAACACCGGGGAGCTGTTTTTT.